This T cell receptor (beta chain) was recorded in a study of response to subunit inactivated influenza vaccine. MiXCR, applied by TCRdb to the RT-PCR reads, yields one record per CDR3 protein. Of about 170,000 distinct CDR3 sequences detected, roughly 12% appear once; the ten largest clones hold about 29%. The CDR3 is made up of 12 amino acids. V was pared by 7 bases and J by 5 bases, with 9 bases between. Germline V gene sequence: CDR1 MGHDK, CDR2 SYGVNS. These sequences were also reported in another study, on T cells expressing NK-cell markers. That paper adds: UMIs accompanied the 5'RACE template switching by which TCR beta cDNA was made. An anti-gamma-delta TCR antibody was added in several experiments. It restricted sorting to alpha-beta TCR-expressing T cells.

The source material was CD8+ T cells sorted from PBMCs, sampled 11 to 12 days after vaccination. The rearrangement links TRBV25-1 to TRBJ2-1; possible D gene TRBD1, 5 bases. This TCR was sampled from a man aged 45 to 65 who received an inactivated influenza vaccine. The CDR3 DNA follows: TGTGCCAGCAATACAGGTCACAATGAGCAGTTCTTC. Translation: CASNTGHNEQFF.